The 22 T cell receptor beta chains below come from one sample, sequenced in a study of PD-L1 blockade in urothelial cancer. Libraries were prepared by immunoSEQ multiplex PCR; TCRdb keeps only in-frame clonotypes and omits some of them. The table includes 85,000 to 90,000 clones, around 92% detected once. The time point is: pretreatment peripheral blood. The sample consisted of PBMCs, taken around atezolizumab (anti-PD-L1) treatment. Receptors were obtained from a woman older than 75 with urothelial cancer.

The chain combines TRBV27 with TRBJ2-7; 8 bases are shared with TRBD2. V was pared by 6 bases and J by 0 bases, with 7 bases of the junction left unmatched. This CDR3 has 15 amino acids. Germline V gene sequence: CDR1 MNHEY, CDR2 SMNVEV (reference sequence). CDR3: CASSLAGPSSYEQYF. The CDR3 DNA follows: TGTGCCAGCAGCTTAGCGGGGCCTAGCTCCTACGAGCAGTACTTC.

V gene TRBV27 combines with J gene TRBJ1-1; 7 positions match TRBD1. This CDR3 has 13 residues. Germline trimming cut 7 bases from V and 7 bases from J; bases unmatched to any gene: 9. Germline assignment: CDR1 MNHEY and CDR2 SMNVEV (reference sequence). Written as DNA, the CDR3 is TGTGCCAGCACAACAGGGGATCCTGGTGAAGCTTTCTTT. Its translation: CASTTGDPGEAFF.

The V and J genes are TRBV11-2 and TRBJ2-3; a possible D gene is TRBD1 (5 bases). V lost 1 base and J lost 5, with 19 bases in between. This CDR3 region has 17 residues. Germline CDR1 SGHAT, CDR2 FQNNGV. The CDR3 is CASSLARAGTLGDTQYF. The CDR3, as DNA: TGTGCCAGCAGCTTAGCCAGGGCAGGCACCCTGGGAGATACGCAGTATTTT. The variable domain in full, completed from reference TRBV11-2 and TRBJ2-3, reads EAGVAQSPRYKIIEKRQSVAFWCNPISGHATLYWYQQILGQGPKLLIQFQNNGVVDDSQLPKDRFSAERLKGVDSTLKIQPAKLEDSAVYLCASSLARAGTLGDTQYFGPGTRLTVL.

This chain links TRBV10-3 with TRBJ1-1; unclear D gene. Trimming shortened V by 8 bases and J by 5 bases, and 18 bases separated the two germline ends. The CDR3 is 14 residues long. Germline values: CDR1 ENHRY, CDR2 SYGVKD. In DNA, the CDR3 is TGTGCCATCGAAAGATGGGGAGCTGGAACTGAAGCTTTCTTT. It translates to CAIERWGAGTEAFF.

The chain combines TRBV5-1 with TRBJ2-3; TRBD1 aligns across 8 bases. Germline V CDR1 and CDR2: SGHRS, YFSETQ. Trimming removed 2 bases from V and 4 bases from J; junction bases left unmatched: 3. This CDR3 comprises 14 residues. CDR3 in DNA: TGCGCCAGCAGCTTTCAGGGGGCGTCAGATACGCAGTATTTT. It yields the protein CASSFQGASDTQYF.

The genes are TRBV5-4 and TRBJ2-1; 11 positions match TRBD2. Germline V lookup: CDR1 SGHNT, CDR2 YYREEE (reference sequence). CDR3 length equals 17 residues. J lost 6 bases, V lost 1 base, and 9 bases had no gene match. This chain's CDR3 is CASSLMLLAGGGNEQFF. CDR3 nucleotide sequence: TGTGCCAGCAGCTTGATGCTGCTAGCGGGAGGAGGCAATGAGCAGTTCTTC.

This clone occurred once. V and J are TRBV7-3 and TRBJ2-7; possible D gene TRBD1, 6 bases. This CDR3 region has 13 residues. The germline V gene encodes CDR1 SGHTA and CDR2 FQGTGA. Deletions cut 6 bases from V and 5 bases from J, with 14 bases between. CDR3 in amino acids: CASSLDRRHEQYF. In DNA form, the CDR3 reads TGTGCCAGCAGTTTGGACAGACGCCACGAGCAGTACTTC. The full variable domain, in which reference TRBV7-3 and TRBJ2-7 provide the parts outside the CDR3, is GAGVSQTPSNKVTEKGKYVELRCDPISGHTALYWYRQSLGQGPEFLIYFQGTGAADDSGLPNDRFFAVRPEGSVSTLKIQRTERGDSAVYLCASSLDRRHEQYFGPGTRLTVT.

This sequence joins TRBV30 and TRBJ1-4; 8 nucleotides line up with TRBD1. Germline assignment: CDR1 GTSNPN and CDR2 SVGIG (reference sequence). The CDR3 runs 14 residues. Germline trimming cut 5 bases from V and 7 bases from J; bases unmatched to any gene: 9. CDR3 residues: CAWHMGTGTEKLFF. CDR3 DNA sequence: TGTGCCTGGCATATGGGGACAGGTACTGAAAAACTGTTTTTT. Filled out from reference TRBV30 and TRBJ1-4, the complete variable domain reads SQTIHQWPATLVQPVGSPLSLECTVEGTSNPNLYWYRQAAGRGLQLLFYSVGIGQISSEVPQNLSASRPQDRQFILSSKKLLLSDSGFYLCAWHMGTGTEKLFFGSGTQLSVL.

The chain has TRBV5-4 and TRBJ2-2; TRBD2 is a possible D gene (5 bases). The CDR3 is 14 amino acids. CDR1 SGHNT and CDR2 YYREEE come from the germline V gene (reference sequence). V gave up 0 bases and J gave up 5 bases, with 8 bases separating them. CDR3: CASSLEEGTGELFF. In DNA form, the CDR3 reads TGTGCCAGCAGCTTGGAAGAGGGAACCGGGGAGCTGTTTTTT.

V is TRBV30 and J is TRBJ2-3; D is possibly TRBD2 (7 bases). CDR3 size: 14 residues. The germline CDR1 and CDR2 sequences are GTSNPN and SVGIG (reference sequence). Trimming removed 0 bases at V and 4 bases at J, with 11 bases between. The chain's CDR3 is CAWSVGGGADTQYF. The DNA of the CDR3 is TGTGCCTGGAGTGTAGGGGGGGGTGCAGATACGCAGTATTTT.

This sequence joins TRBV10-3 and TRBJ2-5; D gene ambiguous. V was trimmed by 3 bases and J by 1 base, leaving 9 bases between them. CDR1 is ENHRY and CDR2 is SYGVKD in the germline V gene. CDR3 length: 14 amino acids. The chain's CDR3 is CAISDSRAQETQYF. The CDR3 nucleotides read TGTGCCATCAGTGACTCCCGAGCCCAAGAGACCCAGTACTTC.

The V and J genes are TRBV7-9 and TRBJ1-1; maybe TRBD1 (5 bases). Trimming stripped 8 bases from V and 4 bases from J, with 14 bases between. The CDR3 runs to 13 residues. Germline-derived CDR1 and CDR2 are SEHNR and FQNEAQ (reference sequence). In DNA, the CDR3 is TGTGCCAGCCAGGGAATTGGTTTCACTGAAGCTTTCTTT. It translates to CASQGIGFTEAFF. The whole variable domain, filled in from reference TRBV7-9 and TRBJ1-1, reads DTGVSQNPRHKITKRGQNVTFRCDPISEHNRLYWYRQTLGQGPEFLTYFQNEAQLEKSRLLSDRFSAERPKGSFSTLEIQRTEQGDSAMYLCASQGIGFTEAFFGQGTRLTVV.

The CDR3 region is CASSLSLAASYEQYF. In nucleotides, the CDR3 is TGTGCCAGCAGCTTAAGCCTAGCGGCGTCCTACGAGCAGTACTTC. The chain uses TRBV7-2 and TRBJ2-7; 7 bases line up with TRBD2. The junction had 5 bases not matched to a gene; V was cut back by 2 bases and J by 1 base. CDR3 length equals 15 residues. Germline V gene data show CDR1 as SGHTA and CDR2 as FQGNSA.

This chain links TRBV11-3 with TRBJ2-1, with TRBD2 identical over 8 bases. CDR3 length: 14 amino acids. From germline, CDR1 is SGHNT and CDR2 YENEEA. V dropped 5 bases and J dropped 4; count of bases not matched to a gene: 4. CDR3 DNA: TGTGCCAGCAGCCCCGGGGGGGGATACAATGAGCAGTTCTTC. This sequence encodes CASSPGGGYNEQFF. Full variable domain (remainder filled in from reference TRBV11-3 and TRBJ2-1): EAGVVQSPRYKIIEKKQPVAFWCNPISGHNTLYWYLQNLGQGPELLIRYENEEAVDDSQLPKDRFSAERLKGVDSTLKIQPAELGDSAVYLCASSPGGGYNEQFFGPGTRLTVL.

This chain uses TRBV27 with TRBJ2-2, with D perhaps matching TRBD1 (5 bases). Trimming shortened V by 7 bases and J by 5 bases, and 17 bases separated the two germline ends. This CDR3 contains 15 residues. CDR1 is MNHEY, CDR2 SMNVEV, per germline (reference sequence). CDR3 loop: CASKGQLSFTGELFF. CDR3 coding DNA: TGTGCCAGCAAGGGGCAACTGTCTTTTACCGGGGAGCTGTTTTTT.

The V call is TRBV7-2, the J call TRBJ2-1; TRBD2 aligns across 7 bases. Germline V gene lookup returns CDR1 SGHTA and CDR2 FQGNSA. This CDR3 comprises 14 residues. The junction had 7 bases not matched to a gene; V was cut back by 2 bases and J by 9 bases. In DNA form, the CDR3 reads TGTGCCAGCAGCTTATCGCGTCCTAGCGGTGAGCAGTTCTTC. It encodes CASSLSRPSGEQFF.

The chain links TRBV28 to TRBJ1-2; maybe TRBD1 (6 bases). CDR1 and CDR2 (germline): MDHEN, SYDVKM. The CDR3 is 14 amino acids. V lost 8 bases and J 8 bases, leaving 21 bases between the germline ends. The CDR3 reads CASVFPGAQGGYTF. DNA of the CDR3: TGTGCCAGCGTTTTTCCCGGGGCGCAGGGGGGCTACACCTTC.

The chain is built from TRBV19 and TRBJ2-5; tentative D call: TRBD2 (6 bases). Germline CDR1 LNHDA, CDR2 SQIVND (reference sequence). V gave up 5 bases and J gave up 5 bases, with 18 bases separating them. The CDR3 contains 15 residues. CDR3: CASSPGGPRAETQYF. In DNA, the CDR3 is TGTGCCAGTAGTCCCGGAGGGCCGCGGGCGGAGACCCAGTACTTC.

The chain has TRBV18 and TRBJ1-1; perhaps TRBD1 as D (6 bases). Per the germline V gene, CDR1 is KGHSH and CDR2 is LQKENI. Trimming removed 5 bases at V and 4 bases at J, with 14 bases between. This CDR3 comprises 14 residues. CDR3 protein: CASSTLDSVTEAFF. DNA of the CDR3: TGTGCCAGCTCAACGTTGGACAGTGTCACTGAAGCTTTCTTT.

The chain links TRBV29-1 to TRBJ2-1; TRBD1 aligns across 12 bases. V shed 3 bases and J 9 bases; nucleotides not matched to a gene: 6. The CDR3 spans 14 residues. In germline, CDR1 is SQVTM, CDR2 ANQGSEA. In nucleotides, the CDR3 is TGCAGCGTTGATCCGGGACAGGGGGCGCCTGAGCAGTTCTTC. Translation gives CSVDPGQGAPEQFF.

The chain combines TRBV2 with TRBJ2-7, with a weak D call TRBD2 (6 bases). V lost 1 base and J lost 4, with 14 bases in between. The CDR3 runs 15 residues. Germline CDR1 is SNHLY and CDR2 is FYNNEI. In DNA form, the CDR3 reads TGTGCCAGCAGTGAAGGGGCGGGACTCCTATACGAGCAGTACTTC. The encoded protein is CASSEGAGLLYEQYF.

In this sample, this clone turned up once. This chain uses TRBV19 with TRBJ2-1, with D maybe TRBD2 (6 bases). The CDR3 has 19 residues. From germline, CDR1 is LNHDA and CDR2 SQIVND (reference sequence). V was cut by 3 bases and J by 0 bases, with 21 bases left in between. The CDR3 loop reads CASSISRRAGTSSYNEQFF. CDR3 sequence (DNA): TGTGCCAGTAGTATTAGTCGCCGGGCGGGAACCAGCTCCTACAATGAGCAGTTCTTC. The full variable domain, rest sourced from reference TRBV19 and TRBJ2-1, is DGGITQSPKYLFRKEGQNVTLSCEQNLNHDAMYWYRQDPGQGLRLIYYSQIVNDFQKGDIAEGYSVSREKKESFPLTVTSAQKNPTAFYLCASSISRRAGTSSYNEQFFGPGTRLTVL.